Listed below are T cell receptor beta chains from one sample, sequenced in a study of cytomegalovirus exposure and HLA in healthy donors. Profiled with immunoSEQ multiplex PCR; TCRdb holds only in-frame clones, not every one. The sample has 100,000 to 150,000 clones, about 80% seen once. Sample: PBMCs. The receptors were sampled from a man aged 40-49 years in good health and CMV-seronegative. CDR3s leave out the opening cysteine and the closing phenylalanine or tryptophan. The order of the fields is CDR3 protein, clone size, J gene, V gene, D gene. D genes are given only for firm matches. Only part of the rows carry a size: once, few, many, or a class if the clone is expanded.

CDR3aa: ASSERGNQPQH
abundance: NA
j_gene: TRBJ1-5
v_gene: TRBV6-4
d_gene: NA

CDR3aa: AISEEPFLYSGNTIY
abundance: NA
j_gene: TRBJ1-3
v_gene: TRBV10-3
d_gene: NA

CDR3aa: AWSRGGGFHGYT
abundance: NA
j_gene: TRBJ1-2
v_gene: TRBV30
d_gene: NA

CDR3aa: ASSRSPIYEQY
abundance: NA
j_gene: TRBJ2-7
v_gene: TRBV28
d_gene: NA

CDR3aa: SAAPGGSYT
abundance: NA
j_gene: TRBJ1-2
v_gene: TRBV20-1
d_gene: TRBD1

CDR3aa: ASYGSPNYEQY
abundance: few
j_gene: TRBJ2-7
v_gene: TRBV6-6
d_gene: NA

CDR3aa: ASSLDGVVGSPLH
abundance: NA
j_gene: TRBJ1-6
v_gene: TRBV7-9
d_gene: NA

CDR3aa: ASSPAGQGQETQY
abundance: NA
j_gene: TRBJ2-5
v_gene: TRBV7-6
d_gene: TRBD1

CDR3aa: ASSGYRGPNYEQY
abundance: NA
j_gene: TRBJ2-7
v_gene: TRBV7-8
d_gene: TRBD1

CDR3aa: ASSPRGQGFSGSPLH
abundance: NA
j_gene: TRBJ1-6
v_gene: TRBV7-6
d_gene: TRBD1

CDR3aa: ATSRIDTSYEQY
abundance: NA
j_gene: TRBJ2-7
v_gene: TRBV15
d_gene: NA

CDR3aa: ASSLGALETQY
abundance: few
j_gene: TRBJ2-5
v_gene: TRBV5-4
d_gene: NA

CDR3aa: ASSLTVPDYGYT
abundance: NA
j_gene: TRBJ1-2
v_gene: TRBV5-1
d_gene: NA

CDR3aa: ASSKWETNEQF
abundance: few
j_gene: TRBJ2-1
v_gene: TRBV19
d_gene: NA

CDR3aa: ASSLAGTGGNEQF
abundance: NA
j_gene: TRBJ2-1
v_gene: TRBV28
d_gene: TRBD2

CDR3aa: ASSFQGSNEQY
abundance: NA
j_gene: TRBJ2-7
v_gene: TRBV5-1
d_gene: NA

CDR3aa: ASSEVAGDTDTQY
abundance: few
j_gene: TRBJ2-3
v_gene: TRBV6-4
d_gene: TRBD2

CDR3aa: ASSPFSTDNEQF
abundance: NA
j_gene: TRBJ2-1
v_gene: TRBV7-8
d_gene: NA

CDR3aa: ASSPGVHSYEQY
abundance: NA
j_gene: TRBJ2-7
v_gene: TRBV7-2
d_gene: NA

CDR3aa: ASTLGLAGGYEQY
abundance: NA
j_gene: TRBJ2-7
v_gene: TRBV28
d_gene: TRBD2

CDR3aa: AISELGAVEQY
abundance: few
j_gene: TRBJ2-7
v_gene: TRBV10-3
d_gene: NA

CDR3aa: ASSDLAGEQY
abundance: NA
j_gene: TRBJ2-7
v_gene: TRBV7-9
d_gene: TRBD2

CDR3aa: AWRGQGNSPLH
abundance: NA
j_gene: TRBJ1-6
v_gene: TRBV30
d_gene: TRBD1

CDR3aa: ASSQQGTGVGKLF
abundance: NA
j_gene: TRBJ1-4
v_gene: TRBV4-2
d_gene: TRBD1

CDR3aa: ASSFVAATYNEQF
abundance: NA
j_gene: TRBJ2-1
v_gene: TRBV5-1
d_gene: NA

CDR3aa: ASSPSVSGGGDTQY
abundance: NA
j_gene: TRBJ2-3
v_gene: TRBV7-2
d_gene: TRBD2

CDR3aa: ASSKGGNNEQF
abundance: NA
j_gene: TRBJ2-1
v_gene: TRBV19
d_gene: TRBD2

CDR3aa: ASSQDRRGELF
abundance: few
j_gene: TRBJ2-2
v_gene: TRBV4-1
d_gene: NA

CDR3aa: ASSQGAGRTEAF
abundance: NA
j_gene: TRBJ1-1
v_gene: TRBV7-2
d_gene: TRBD1

CDR3aa: ASSVGGLAGVGETQY
abundance: once
j_gene: TRBJ2-5
v_gene: TRBV9
d_gene: TRBD2

CDR3aa: ASSVVKETQY
abundance: NA
j_gene: TRBJ2-5
v_gene: TRBV28
d_gene: NA

CDR3aa: EAQPNVDANTEAF
abundance: NA
j_gene: TRBJ1-1
v_gene: TRBV28
d_gene: NA

CDR3aa: ASSTLTGGGETQY
abundance: NA
j_gene: TRBJ2-5
v_gene: TRBV19
d_gene: TRBD1

CDR3aa: ASSLLPPGSYQPQH
abundance: once
j_gene: TRBJ1-5
v_gene: TRBV28
d_gene: NA

CDR3aa: ASSLGQGSGGYGYT
abundance: NA
j_gene: TRBJ1-2
v_gene: TRBV7-2
d_gene: TRBD1

CDR3aa: ASSTPGTVNTGELF
abundance: NA
j_gene: TRBJ2-2
v_gene: TRBV5-4
d_gene: TRBD1

CDR3aa: ASSVGRDTEAF
abundance: NA
j_gene: TRBJ1-1
v_gene: TRBV2
d_gene: NA

CDR3aa: ASSLNGGGDTQY
abundance: NA
j_gene: TRBJ2-3
v_gene: TRBV7-9
d_gene: NA

CDR3aa: ASSPDRDRSEQY
abundance: once
j_gene: TRBJ2-7
v_gene: TRBV27
d_gene: TRBD1

CDR3aa: ASSVGASGELTDTQY
abundance: NA
j_gene: TRBJ2-3
v_gene: TRBV9
d_gene: TRBD2

CDR3aa: ASRVLAGADTQY
abundance: NA
j_gene: TRBJ2-3
v_gene: TRBV5-1
d_gene: TRBD2

CDR3aa: ASSLAYGTLVTQY
abundance: NA
j_gene: TRBJ2-5
v_gene: TRBV7-9
d_gene: NA

CDR3aa: ASSLGLEYNEQF
abundance: NA
j_gene: TRBJ2-1
v_gene: TRBV5-6
d_gene: NA

CDR3aa: ASSLGQEQETQY
abundance: NA
j_gene: TRBJ2-5
v_gene: TRBV5-1
d_gene: NA

CDR3aa: ASSRAMNTEAF
abundance: NA
j_gene: TRBJ1-1
v_gene: TRBV14
d_gene: NA

CDR3aa: ASSSAHEETQY
abundance: NA
j_gene: TRBJ2-5
v_gene: TRBV19
d_gene: NA

CDR3aa: ASSVGQGGNQPQH
abundance: NA
j_gene: TRBJ1-5
v_gene: TRBV19
d_gene: TRBD1